This is a list of T cell receptor beta chains from one sample in a study of shared clonotypes between healthy human individuals. Assay used: immunoSEQ multiplex PCR; TCRdb lists only in-frame clones, some missing. The sample shows a few million clones, over 85% of them seen only once. Sequencing was done on a sample of naive CD4+ T cells sorted from blood. These receptors were collected from a man aged 18-30 years in good health. Each CDR3 is given with its conserved first and last residue. A D gene is named only where the DNA matches it firmly. Expanded clones are given a class, and other clones once, few, many or no size at all.

CDR3,DNA,length,size,D,J,V
CASSGVLNYGYTF,TGTGCCAGCTCCGGGGTCCTTAACTATGGCTACACCTTC,13,-,-,TRBJ1-2,TRBV18
CSEETGNGYTF,TGCAGCGAAGAGACAGGGAATGGCTACACCTTC,11,once,TRBD1,TRBJ1-2,TRBV29-1
CASSRGVVYTQYF,TGTGCCAGCAGCCGGGGAGTGGTGTATACGCAGTATTTT,13,-,-,TRBJ2-3,TRBV7-8
CASSWTGPNTEAFF,TGCGCCAGCAGCTGGACAGGGCCGAACACTGAAGCTTTCTTT,14,few,TRBD1,TRBJ1-1,TRBV5-1
CAWTSQETQYF,TGTGCCTGGACTAGCCAAGAGACCCAGTACTTC,11,few,-,TRBJ2-5,TRBV30
CASSEVGLGIAEQYF,TGTGCCAGCAGTGAAGTAGGACTGGGAATAGCTGAGCAGTACTTC,15,-,-,TRBJ2-7,TRBV6-1
CASGLPPPTDMGNEQFF,TGTGCTAGTGGTTTGCCCCCCCCGACGGATATGGGCAATGAGCAGTTCTTC,17,-,-,TRBJ2-1,TRBV12-5
CASGEGPFEGGELFF,TGTGCCAGCGGGGAGGGGCCGTTTGAGGGCGGGGAGCTGTTTTTT,15,once,TRBD2,TRBJ2-2,TRBV9
CASTQAGSGNTIYF,TGTGCCAGCACCCAAGCAGGGTCTGGAAACACCATATATTTT,14,few,-,TRBJ1-3,TRBV6-1
CASSRLAVQETQYF,TGCGCCAGCAGCCGACTAGCGGTACAAGAGACCCAGTACTTC,14,-,TRBD2,TRBJ2-5,TRBV4-1
CASRLTGGYGYTF,TGTGCCAGCAGATTAACAGGGGGATATGGCTACACCTTC,13,-,TRBD1,TRBJ1-2,TRBV5-6
CASTVSNANTGELFF,TGCGCCAGCACCGTCTCCAACGCGAACACCGGGGAGCTGTTTTTT,15,-,-,TRBJ2-2,TRBV5-1
CASSEIDRAYRPQHF,TGTGCCAGCAGTGAGATTGACAGAGCCTATCGACCCCAGCATTTT,15,-,-,TRBJ1-5,TRBV2
CASSSGGSEKLFF,TGCGCCAGCAGTTCAGGGGGCAGTGAAAAACTGTTTTTT,13,-,TRBD1,TRBJ1-4,TRBV10-1
CASSDPGGEQYF,TGCGCCAGCAGTGATCCGGGAGGCGAGCAGTACTTC,12,-,TRBD2,TRBJ2-7,TRBV10-1
CASSGLAGNTDTQYF,TGTGCCAGCAGTGGCCTAGCGGGGAACACAGATACGCAGTATTTT,15,-,TRBD2,TRBJ2-3,TRBV2
CASSAYSNQPQHF,TGTGCCAGCAGCGCGTATAGCAATCAGCCCCAGCATTTT,13,-,-,TRBJ1-5,TRBV9
CASGLVVLDTQYF,TGTGCTAGTGGTTTGGTTGTCCTGGATACGCAGTATTTT,13,-,-,TRBJ2-3,TRBV12-5
CASSLLSNGYTF,TGTGCCAGCAGCTTATTGAGCAATGGCTACACCTTC,12,-,-,TRBJ1-2,TRBV5-4
CASSSGHNTGELFF,TGCGCCAGCAGCTCCGGCCACAACACCGGGGAGCTGTTTTTT,14,-,-,TRBJ2-2,TRBV5-1
CASSSDRDSLSDTQYF,TGTGCCAGCAGTAGTGACCGGGACTCCCTTTCAGATACGCAGTATTTT,16,-,-,TRBJ2-3,TRBV4-2
CASSPLLGNTIYF,TGCGCCAGCAGTCCTCTTCTAGGAAACACCATATATTTT,13,-,-,TRBJ1-3,TRBV4-1
CASSLDVGTYEQYF,TGCGCCAGCAGCTTAGACGTCGGCACCTACGAGCAGTACTTC,14,-,-,TRBJ2-7,TRBV5-1
CASSPRSGNLDTQYF,TGTGCCAGCAGTCCCCGGTCTGGGAACTTAGATACGCAGTATTTT,15,-,-,TRBJ2-3,TRBV27
CASSNWAGANSPLHF,TGTGCCAGCTCAAACTGGGCAGGGGCTAATTCACCCCTCCACTTT,15,-,-,TRBJ1-6,TRBV18
CASSRGGRSYNEQFF,TGTGCCAGCAGCCGCGGGGGCCGATCCTACAATGAGCAGTTCTTC,15,-,-,TRBJ2-1,TRBV6-5
CASSLDAVNTGELFF,TGCGCCAGCAGCTTGGATGCGGTGAACACCGGGGAGCTGTTTTTT,15,once,-,TRBJ2-2,TRBV5-1
CASSFTGQSNQPQHF,TGTGCCAGCAGTTTTACCGGACAGAGCAATCAGCCCCAGCATTTT,15,-,-,TRBJ1-5,TRBV28
CASSPGGAGANVLTF,TGTGCCAGCAGCCCAGGGGGCGCTGGGGCCAACGTCCTGACTTTC,15,-,TRBD1,TRBJ2-6,TRBV7-2
CASSDGDSNQPQHF,TGTGCCAGCAGTGATGGGGACAGCAATCAGCCCCAGCATTTT,14,-,-,TRBJ1-5,TRBV2